A single sample is the source of the 24 T cell receptor beta chains below, sequenced in a study of shared clonotypes between healthy human individuals (dated by TCRdb to 2019 to 2021). Preparation of the library involved the immunoSEQ multiplex PCR assay. This is the immuneACCESS table as TCRdb keeps it, with only in-frame sequences that have V and J called. A part of the clones is gone; compared with another copy, unresolved V genes explain less than half, and the rest is unexplained. The sample table records 2 million to 2.5 million clones; 90% to 96% of these occur just once. The top ten clones comprise around 0.13% of the sample. Specimen: naive CD4+ T cells sorted from blood. The sample's cell subset or site label, in plain terms: CD45RA+ positively selected. The receptor source for this set is a man between 18 and 35 years old in good health.

Worth noting for this clone: Different DNA sequences within this sample yield the same CDR3. The chain carries TRBV6-1 and TRBJ2-7; D might be TRBD2 (6 bases). Trimming stripped 1 base from V and 2 bases from J, with 9 bases between. Germline V gene data show CDR1 as MNHNS and CDR2 as SASEGT. The CDR3 is 14 amino acids. The CDR3 nucleotides are TGTGCCAGCAGTGAAGGGGCGGGACCCTACGAGCAGTACTTC. This translates into CASSEGAGPYEQYF.

Details on this clone: The sample holds other DNA sequences that translate to the same CDR3. The chain couples TRBV5-1 to TRBJ1-2; tentatively, D is TRBD1 (5 bases). CDR3 length: 14 amino acids. Trimming took 0 bases from V and 4 from J, leaving 10 bases between them. Germline assignment: CDR1 SGHRS and CDR2 YFSETQ. The CDR3 region has the DNA TGCGCCAGCAGCTTGGCGGGGGACGCCTATGGCTACACCTTC. This encodes CASSLAGDAYGYTF.

V and J are TRBV19 and TRBJ1-5; TRBD1 matches at 9 bases. This CDR3 spans 18 amino acids. V was pared by 3 bases and J by 5 bases, with 14 bases of the junction left unmatched. Germline V gene sequence: CDR1 LNHDA, CDR2 SQIVND (reference sequence). The CDR3 nucleotides are TGTGCCAGTAGTATCGGACCCGGACAGGGGAGGACCCATCAGCCCCAGCATTTT. This sequence encodes CASSIGPGQGRTHQPQHF.

V usage is TRBV5-1 and J usage is TRBJ2-6; possible D gene TRBD1, 7 bases. CDR3 size: 15 residues. V was clipped by 4 bases and J by 2 bases, with 10 bases between them. Germline V gene sequence: CDR1 SGHRS, CDR2 YFSETQ. The CDR3 DNA is TGCGCCAGCAGCCCAGGGGGGACTGGGGCCAACGTCCTGACTTTC. Its translation is CASSPGGTGANVLTF.

V gene TRBV7-2 combines with J gene TRBJ2-5; 9 nucleotides align to TRBD1. Germline CDR1 and CDR2: SGHTA and FQGNSA. CDR3 length: 16 residues. The junction had 10 bases not matched to a gene; V was cut back by 3 bases and J by 5 bases. In DNA, the CDR3 is TGTGCCAGCAGCTTTTCTATATCCGACAGGGGGGAGACCCAGTACTTC. It specifies CASSFSISDRGETQYF.

The chain joins TRBV6-1 to TRBJ2-7, with D hard to call. With 5 bases removed from V and 5 bases from J, the gap between germline ends came to 16 bases. The CDR3 is made up of 14 amino acids. Germline V gives CDR1 MNHNS, CDR2 SASEGT. The CDR3 DNA sequence: TGTGCCAGCAGTTCGGGTCCGAGAGACAACGAGCAGTACTTC. As protein: CASSSGPRDNEQYF.

The V gene is TRBV28, the J gene TRBJ2-1; D may be TRBD2 (5 bases). V was trimmed by 7 bases and J by 2 bases, leaving 12 bases between them. Germline CDR1 reads MDHEN; CDR2 reads SYDVKM. This CDR3 is 14 amino acids long. CDR3 sequence reads: CASNIALPYNEQFF. The CDR3 bases are TGTGCCAGCAATATAGCGCTACCCTACAATGAGCAGTTCTTC.

The V gene is TRBV28, the J gene TRBJ2-7, with 8 bases lining up with TRBD2. Trimming cost V 4 bases and J 2 bases; bases outside gene matches: 7. Germline V gives CDR1 MDHEN, CDR2 SYDVKM. The CDR3 length is 15 residues. The DNA for the CDR3 is TGTGCCAGCAGTTCTAGTAGCGGGGTCACCTACGAGCAGTACTTC. Translating gives CASSSSSGVTYEQYF.

The V call is TRBV2, the J call TRBJ2-2; D is undetermined. This CDR3 has 13 amino acids. Trimming removed 6 bases at V and 4 bases at J, with 9 bases between. Germline lookup yields CDR1 SNHLY and CDR2 FYNNEI. CDR3 protein: CASRPWGTGELFF. CDR3 coding DNA: TGTGCCAGCAGACCGTGGGGCACCGGGGAGCTGTTTTTT.

The sample holds one count of this clone. The rearrangement uses TRBV7-9 and TRBJ2-5; D may be TRBD2 (5 bases). Trimming cost V 8 bases and J 2 bases, with 12 bases left between them. Germline V CDR1 and CDR2: SEHNR, FQNEAQ (reference sequence). The CDR3 runs to 13 residues. The CDR3 sequence is CASVRAAQETQYF. DNA of the CDR3: TGTGCCAGCGTAAGAGCGGCTCAAGAGACCCAGTACTTC. Variable domain in full (rest from reference TRBV7-9 and TRBJ2-5): DTGVSQNPRHKITKRGQNVTFRCDPISEHNRLYWYRQTLGQGPEFLTYFQNEAQLEKSRLLSDRFSAERPKGSFSTLEIQRTEQGDSAMYLCASVRAAQETQYFGPGTRLLVL.

This chain connects TRBV5-1 to TRBJ1-1; 8 bases are shared with TRBD1. The trim removed 7 bases at V and 2 bases at J, leaving 4 bases unmatched. The CDR3 consists of 13 residues. Germline loops: CDR1 SGHRS, CDR2 YFSETQ. The CDR3 nucleotides read TGCGCCAGCCGGACAGGGCTAAACACTGAAGCTTTCTTT. It yields the protein CASRTGLNTEAFF.

The J gene is TRBJ2-3, the V gene TRBV5-4, with 15 bases lining up with TRBD2. Germline lookup yields CDR1 SGHNT and CDR2 YYREEE (reference sequence). With V trimmed by 5 bases and J by 4 bases, 8 bases remained unmatched. The CDR3 is 17 residues long. The CDR3 DNA reads TGTGCCAGCAGTTCTGGGACTAGCGGGAGGCCACCAGATACGCAGTATTTT. Its protein is CASSSGTSGRPPDTQYF.

As regards this clone: Other nucleotide sequences from this sample produce the same CDR3. This sequence joins TRBV7-9 and TRBJ2-1; 7 nucleotides agree with TRBD2. The junction had 6 bases not matched to a gene; V was cut back by 4 bases and J by 3 bases. Germline V lookup: CDR1 SEHNR, CDR2 FQNEAQ (reference sequence). The CDR3 is 15 residues long. The CDR3 loop reads CASSSSGAFYNEQFF. The CDR3 nucleotides are TGTGCCAGCAGCTCAAGCGGGGCGTTCTACAATGAGCAGTTCTTC. The entire variable domain, with the rest obtained from reference TRBV7-9 and TRBJ2-1, is as follows: DTGVSQNPRHKITKRGQNVTFRCDPISEHNRLYWYRQTLGQGPEFLTYFQNEAQLEKSRLLSDRFSAERPKGSFSTLEIQRTEQGDSAMYLCASSSSGAFYNEQFFGPGTRLTVL.

The V and J genes are TRBV7-2 and TRBJ2-2; unclear D gene. The CDR3 is 18 residues long. From germline, CDR1 is SGHTA and CDR2 FQGNSA. The V end lost 2 bases, the J end lost 6 bases, and 22 bases lay between the germline ends. CDR3 residues: CASSLNFVGRLISGELFF. In nucleotides, the CDR3 is TGTGCCAGCAGCTTAAACTTCGTAGGGCGGCTAATATCCGGGGAGCTGTTTTTT.

V usage is TRBV6-1 and J usage is TRBJ1-2; D not certain. The length of the CDR3 is 13 residues. Germline CDR1 and CDR2: MNHNS and SASEGT. V lost 3 bases to trimming and J lost 4 bases, with 9 bases between them. Here the CDR3 reads CASSENRVYGYTF. In nucleotides, the CDR3 is TGTGCCAGCAGTGAGAACAGAGTCTATGGCTACACCTTC.

The chain couples TRBV7-2 to TRBJ1-2; no definite D call. The CDR3 has 13 amino acids. V dropped 2 bases and J dropped 8 bases, with 12 bases sitting between them. CDR1 and CDR2 from the germline V gene are SGHTA and FQGNSA. CDR3 loop: CASSLTISRGYTF. The CDR3 DNA reads TGTGCCAGCAGCTTAACTATCTCGCGGGGCTACACCTTC. The full variable domain, its missing parts supplied by reference TRBV7-2 and TRBJ1-2, is GAGVSQSPSNKVTEKGKDVELRCDPISGHTALYWYRQSLGQGLEFLIYFQGNSAPDKSGLPSDRFSAERTGGSVSTLTIQRTQQEDSAVYLCASSLTISRGYTFGSGTRLTVV.

The rearrangement uses TRBV11-2 and TRBJ2-3; 8 bases are shared with TRBD1. Unmatched junction bases numbered 10, after V lost 5 bases and J lost 3 bases. Germline values: CDR1 SGHAT, CDR2 FQNNGV. The CDR3 has 16 residues. The CDR3 coding sequence is TGTGCCAGCAGCCCGGTCGGGGACAGGTTGACAGATACGCAGTATTTT. Translated: CASSPVGDRLTDTQYF.

This clone appeared a single time. The rearrangement uses TRBV6-1 and TRBJ1-2; D possibly corresponds to TRBD1 (5 bases). The CDR3 extends over 15 amino acids. The germline V gene has CDR1 MNHNS and CDR2 SASEGT. V gave up 7 bases and J gave up 5 bases, with 20 bases separating them. The DNA for the CDR3 is TGTGCCAGCATGAAGGATCCAGGGATTAAGTATGGCTACACCTTC. Protein product: CASMKDPGIKYGYTF.

The rearrangement joins TRBV13 to TRBJ2-7, with a tentative D call TRBD1 (6 bases). The ends were cut back, 5 bases at V and 3 bases at J, with 14 bases in the middle. Germline CDR1 is PRHDT and CDR2 is FYEKMQ (reference sequence). The CDR3 contains 14 residues. The chain's CDR3 is CASSLPGQLYEQYF. DNA of the CDR3: TGTGCCAGCAGCCTACCGGGACAACTCTACGAGCAGTACTTC.

The chain couples TRBV6-1 to TRBJ1-2, with 8 bases that match TRBD1. V trimming: 0 bases; J trimming: 2 bases; junction bases outside the gene matches: 2. The germline CDR1 and CDR2 sequences are MNHNS and SASEGT. CDR3 length: 15 amino acids. The DNA of the CDR3 is TGTGCCAGCAGTGAAGCGGCAGGGGGCAACTATGGCTACACCTTC. Amino acids: CASSEAAGGNYGYTF.

Concerning this clone itself: At the DNA level, this CDR3 is encoded by other sequences in the same sample as well. The chain joins TRBV6-5 to TRBJ1-5; D is undetermined. This CDR3 has 15 amino acids. CDR1 is MNHEY, CDR2 SVGAGI, per germline. The V end lost 0 bases, the J end lost 4 bases, and 10 bases lay between the germline ends. The CDR3 sequence is CASSYSGGVNQPQHF. DNA of the CDR3: TGTGCCAGCAGTTACTCGGGTGGCGTAAATCAGCCCCAGCATTTT.

This chain connects TRBV4-3 to TRBJ2-3; 10 nucleotides line up with TRBD2. Germline CDR1 LGHNA, CDR2 YSLEER. CDR3 length: 18 residues. The trim removed 0 bases at V and 3 bases at J, leaving 9 bases unmatched. Written as DNA, the CDR3 is TGCGCCAGCAGCCAAGAGTGGCTAGCGGGAGTAATGACAGATACGCAGTATTTT. As protein: CASSQEWLAGVMTDTQYF.

Details on this clone: Other DNA sequences within the sample encode an identical CDR3. The chain joins TRBV5-1 to TRBJ2-7; no definite D call. Germline V gene lookup returns CDR1 SGHRS and CDR2 YFSETQ. CDR3 length equals 11 residues. V lost 3 bases and J lost 4, with 5 bases in between. CDR3 loop: CASSSDYEQYF. The CDR3 DNA is TGCGCCAGCAGCTCCGATTACGAGCAGTACTTC.

The V gene is TRBV7-8, the J gene TRBJ2-7; D is ambiguous. CDR1 is SGHVS and CDR2 is FQNEAQ in the germline V gene. V lost 5 bases to trimming and J lost 0 bases, with 14 bases between them. The length of the CDR3 is 15 residues. The CDR3 region is CASSLYSDTSYEQYF. The DNA for the CDR3 is TGTGCCAGCAGCCTATATAGTGATACCTCCTACGAGCAGTACTTC.